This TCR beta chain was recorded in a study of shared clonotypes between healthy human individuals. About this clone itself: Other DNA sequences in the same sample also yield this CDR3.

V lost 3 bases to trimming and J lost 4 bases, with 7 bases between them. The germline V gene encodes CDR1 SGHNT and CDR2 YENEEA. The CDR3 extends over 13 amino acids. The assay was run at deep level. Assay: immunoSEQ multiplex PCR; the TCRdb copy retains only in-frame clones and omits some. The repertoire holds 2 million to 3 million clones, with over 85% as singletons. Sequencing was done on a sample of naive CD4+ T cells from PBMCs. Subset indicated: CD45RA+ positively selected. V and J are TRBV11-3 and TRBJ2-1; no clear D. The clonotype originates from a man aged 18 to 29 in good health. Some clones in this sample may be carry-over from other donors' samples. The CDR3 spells CASSLGQYNEQFF. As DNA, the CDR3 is TGTGCCAGCAGCTTGGGCCAGTACAATGAGCAGTTCTTC.